This TCR beta chain was recorded in a study of cytomegalovirus exposure and HLA in healthy donors. Study-level results: Reports indicate that TCR beta sequences accurately predicted the HLA-A and HLA-B alleles of most subjects.

Germline-derived CDR1 and CDR2 are SGHAT and FQNNGV. V lost 5 bases to trimming and J lost 4 bases, with 12 bases between them. The CDR3 covers 13 residues. A word on this clone: Its antigen is not identified.

Primers included in the PCR were 60 Vbeta and 13 Jbeta primers. TCRdb keeps only in-frame clones here, not all; method: immunoSEQ multiplex PCR. This sample carries 200,000 to 250,000 clones, around 73% of them seen once, and the ten largest clones take less than 4.5%. The donors comprised healthy bone marrow donors. The chain is built from TRBV11-2 and TRBJ2-7; D possibly corresponds to TRBD2 (6 bases). This clonotype originated in a male donor in good health and CMV-seronegative. Sequencing was carried out using PBMCs. Here the CDR3 DNA reads TGTGCCAGCAGCGTGGAGGGAGCGTACGAGCAGTACTTC. Its protein product is CASSVEGAYEQYF. The complete variable domain, with remaining parts taken from reference TRBV11-2 and TRBJ2-7, reads EAGVAQSPRYKIIEKRQSVAFWCNPISGHATLYWYQQILGQGPKLLIQFQNNGVVDDSQLPKDRFSAERLKGVDSTLKIQPAKLEDSAVYLCASSVEGAYEQYFGPGTRLTVT.